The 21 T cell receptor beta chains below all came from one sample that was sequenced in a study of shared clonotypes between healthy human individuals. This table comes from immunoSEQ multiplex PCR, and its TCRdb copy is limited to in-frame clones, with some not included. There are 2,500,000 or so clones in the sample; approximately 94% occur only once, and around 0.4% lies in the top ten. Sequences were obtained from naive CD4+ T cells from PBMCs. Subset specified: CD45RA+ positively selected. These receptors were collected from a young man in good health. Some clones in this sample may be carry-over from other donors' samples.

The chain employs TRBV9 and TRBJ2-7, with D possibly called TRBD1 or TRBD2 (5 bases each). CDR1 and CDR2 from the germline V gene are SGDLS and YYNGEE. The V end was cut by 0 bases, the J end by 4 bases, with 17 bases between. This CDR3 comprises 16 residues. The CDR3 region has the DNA TGTGCCAGCAGCGTAGCCGTTGGGGGTTCCCCTTACGAGCAGTACTTC. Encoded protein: CASSVAVGGSPYEQYF.

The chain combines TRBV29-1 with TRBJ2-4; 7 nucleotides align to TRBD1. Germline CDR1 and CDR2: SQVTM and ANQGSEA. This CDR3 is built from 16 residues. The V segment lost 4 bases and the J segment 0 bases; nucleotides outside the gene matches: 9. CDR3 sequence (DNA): TGCAGCGTTGGGGGCTGGGACAGACTAGCCAAAAACATTCAGTACTTC. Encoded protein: CSVGGWDRLAKNIQYF.

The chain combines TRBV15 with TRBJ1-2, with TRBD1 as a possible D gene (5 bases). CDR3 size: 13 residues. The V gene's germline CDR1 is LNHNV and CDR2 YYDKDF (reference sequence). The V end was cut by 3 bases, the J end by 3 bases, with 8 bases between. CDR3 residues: CATSSGTHYGYTF. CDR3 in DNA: TGTGCCACCAGCAGCGGGACCCACTATGGCTACACCTTC.

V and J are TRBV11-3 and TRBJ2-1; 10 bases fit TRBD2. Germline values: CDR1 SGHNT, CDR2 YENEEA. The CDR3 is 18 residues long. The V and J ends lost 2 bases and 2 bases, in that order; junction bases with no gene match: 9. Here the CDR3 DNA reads TGTGCCAGCAGCTTATGGCCAGCGGGAGGGTCCACCTACAATGAGCAGTTCTTC. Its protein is CASSLWPAGGSTYNEQFF. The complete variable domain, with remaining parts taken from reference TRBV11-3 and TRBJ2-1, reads EAGVVQSPRYKIIEKKQPVAFWCNPISGHNTLYWYLQNLGQGPELLIRYENEEAVDDSQLPKDRFSAERLKGVDSTLKIQPAELGDSAVYLCASSLWPAGGSTYNEQFFGPGTRLTVL.

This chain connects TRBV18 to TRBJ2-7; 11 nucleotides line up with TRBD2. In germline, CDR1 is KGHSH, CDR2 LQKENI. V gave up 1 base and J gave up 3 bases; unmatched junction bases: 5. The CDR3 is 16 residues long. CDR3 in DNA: TGTGCCAGCTCACCACGACAAACTAGCGGGGGCTACGAGCAGTACTTC. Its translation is CASSPRQTSGGYEQYF.

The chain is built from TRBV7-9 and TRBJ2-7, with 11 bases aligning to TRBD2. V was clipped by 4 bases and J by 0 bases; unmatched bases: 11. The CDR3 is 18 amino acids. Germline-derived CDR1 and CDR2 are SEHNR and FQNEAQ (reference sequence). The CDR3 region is CASSSLPGLADSSYEQYF. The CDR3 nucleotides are TGTGCCAGCAGCTCACTCCCGGGACTAGCGGATAGCTCCTACGAGCAGTACTTC.

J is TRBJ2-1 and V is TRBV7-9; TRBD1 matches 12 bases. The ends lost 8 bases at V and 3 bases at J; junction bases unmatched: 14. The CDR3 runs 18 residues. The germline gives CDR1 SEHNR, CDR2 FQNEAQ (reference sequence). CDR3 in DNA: TGTGCCAGCGAGGGCGGGACAGGGGGCCTAAGCCGCTACAATGAGCAGTTCTTC. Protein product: CASEGGTGGLSRYNEQFF.

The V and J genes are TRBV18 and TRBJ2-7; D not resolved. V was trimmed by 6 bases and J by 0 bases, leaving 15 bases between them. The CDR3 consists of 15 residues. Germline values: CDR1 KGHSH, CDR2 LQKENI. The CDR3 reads CASSPGPGSSYEQYF. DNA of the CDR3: TGTGCCAGCTCCCCAGGCCCGGGTAGCTCCTACGAGCAGTACTTC.

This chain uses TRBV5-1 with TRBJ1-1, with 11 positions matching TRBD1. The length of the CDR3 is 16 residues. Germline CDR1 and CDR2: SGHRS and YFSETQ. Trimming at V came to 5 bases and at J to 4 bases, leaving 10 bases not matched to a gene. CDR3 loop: CASSLISGTGGTEAFF. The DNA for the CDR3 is TGCGCCAGCAGTCTCATCTCCGGGACAGGGGGCACTGAAGCTTTCTTT. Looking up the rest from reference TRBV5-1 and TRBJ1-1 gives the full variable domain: KAGVTQTPRYLIKTRGQQVTLSCSPISGHRSVSWYQQTPGQGLQFLFEYFSETQRNKGNFPGRFSGRQFSNSRSEMNVSTLELGDSALYLCASSLISGTGGTEAFFGQGTRLTVV.

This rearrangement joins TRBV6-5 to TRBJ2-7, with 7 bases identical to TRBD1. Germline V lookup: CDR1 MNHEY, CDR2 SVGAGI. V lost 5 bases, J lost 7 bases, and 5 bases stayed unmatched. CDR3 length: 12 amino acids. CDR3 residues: CASSPRQGEQYF. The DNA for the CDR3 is TGTGCCAGCAGTCCACGACAGGGTGAGCAGTACTTC.

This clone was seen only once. The CDR3 sequence is CASSLEGLAGGPTYEQYF. In DNA form, the CDR3 reads TGTGCCAGCAGCTTAGAGGGCCTAGCGGGAGGCCCGACCTACGAGCAGTACTTC. The chain links TRBV7-2 to TRBJ2-7; 11 bases are shared with TRBD2. The J segment lost 2 bases and the V segment lost 1 base, leaving 10 bases of the junction unmatched. CDR1 is SGHTA, CDR2 FQGNSA, per germline. The length of the CDR3 is 18 residues. Filled out from reference TRBV7-2 and TRBJ2-7, the complete variable domain reads GAGVSQSPSNKVTEKGKDVELRCDPISGHTALYWYRQSLGQGLEFLIYFQGNSAPDKSGLPSDRFSAERTGGSVSTLTIQRTQQEDSAVYLCASSLEGLAGGPTYEQYFGPGTRLTVT.

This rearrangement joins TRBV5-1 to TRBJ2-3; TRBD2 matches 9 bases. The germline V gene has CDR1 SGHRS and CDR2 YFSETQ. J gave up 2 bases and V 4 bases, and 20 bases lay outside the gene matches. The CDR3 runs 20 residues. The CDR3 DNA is TGCGCCAGCAGCCGTGACACCGTCCGAGAAGCGGGAGGATCCACAGATACGCAGTATTTT. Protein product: CASSRDTVREAGGSTDTQYF.

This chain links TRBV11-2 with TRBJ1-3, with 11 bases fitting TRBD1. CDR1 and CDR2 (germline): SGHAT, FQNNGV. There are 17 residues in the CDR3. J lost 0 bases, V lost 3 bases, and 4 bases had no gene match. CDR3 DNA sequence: TGTGCCAGCAGCTTGAGGACAGGGGGCTACTCTGGAAACACCATATATTTT. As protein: CASSLRTGGYSGNTIYF.

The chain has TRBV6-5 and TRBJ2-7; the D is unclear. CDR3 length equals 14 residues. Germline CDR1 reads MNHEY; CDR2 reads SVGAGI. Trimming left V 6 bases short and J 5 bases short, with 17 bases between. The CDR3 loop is CASRPPGGPNEQYF. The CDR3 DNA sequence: TGTGCCAGCAGGCCTCCCGGTGGCCCAAACGAGCAGTACTTC.

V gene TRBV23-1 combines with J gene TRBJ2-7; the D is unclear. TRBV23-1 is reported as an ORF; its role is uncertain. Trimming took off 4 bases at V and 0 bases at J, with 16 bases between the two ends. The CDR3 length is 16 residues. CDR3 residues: CASSPWTTTGSYEQYF. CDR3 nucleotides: TGCGCCAGCAGTCCATGGACCACCACCGGCTCCTACGAGCAGTACTTC.

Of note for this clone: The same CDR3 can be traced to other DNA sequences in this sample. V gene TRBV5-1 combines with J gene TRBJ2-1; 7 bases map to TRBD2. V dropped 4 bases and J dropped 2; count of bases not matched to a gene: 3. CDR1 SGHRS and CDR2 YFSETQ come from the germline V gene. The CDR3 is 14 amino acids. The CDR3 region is CASSPSGTYNEQFF. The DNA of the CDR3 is TGCGCCAGCAGCCCGAGCGGGACCTACAATGAGCAGTTCTTC.

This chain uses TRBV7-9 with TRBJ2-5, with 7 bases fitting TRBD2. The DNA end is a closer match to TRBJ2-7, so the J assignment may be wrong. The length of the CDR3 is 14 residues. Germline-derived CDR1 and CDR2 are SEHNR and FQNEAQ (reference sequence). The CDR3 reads CASSISGTSYEQYF. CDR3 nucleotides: TGTGCCAGCAGCATCAGCGGGACCTCCTACGAGCAGTACTTC.

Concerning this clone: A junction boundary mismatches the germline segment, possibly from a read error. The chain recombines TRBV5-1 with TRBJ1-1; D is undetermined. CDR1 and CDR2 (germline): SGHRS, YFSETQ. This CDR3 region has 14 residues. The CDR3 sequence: CASGFGALNTEAFF. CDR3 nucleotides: TGCGCCAGCGGCTTCGGAGCCCTTAACACTGAAGCTTTCTTT.

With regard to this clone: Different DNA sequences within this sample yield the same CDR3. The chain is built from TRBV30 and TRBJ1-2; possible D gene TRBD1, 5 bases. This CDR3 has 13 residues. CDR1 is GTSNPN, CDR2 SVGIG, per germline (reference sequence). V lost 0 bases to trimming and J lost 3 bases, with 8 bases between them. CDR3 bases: TGTGCCTGGAGTGTGGGAGGGGACTATGGCTACACCTTC. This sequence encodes CAWSVGGDYGYTF.

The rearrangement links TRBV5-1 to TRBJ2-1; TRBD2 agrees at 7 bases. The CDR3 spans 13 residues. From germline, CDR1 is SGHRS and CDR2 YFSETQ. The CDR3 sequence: CASGREVADEQFF. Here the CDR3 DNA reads TGCGCATCGGGTCGGGAGGTAGCGGATGAGCAGTTCTTC.

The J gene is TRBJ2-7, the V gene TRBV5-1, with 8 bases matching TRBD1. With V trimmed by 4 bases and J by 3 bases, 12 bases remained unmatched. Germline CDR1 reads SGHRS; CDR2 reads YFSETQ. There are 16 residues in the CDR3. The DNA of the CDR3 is TGCGCCAGCAGCGCGGACAGGGCAGGACTTGGCTACGAGCAGTACTTC. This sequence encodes CASSADRAGLGYEQYF.